This entry features one T cell receptor (beta chain) sequence. These data come from a study of blood T cells in healthy people across ages. A sample-barcoded 5' primer and a J-beta primer mix were used in a second PCR of about 7 to 11 cycles. TCRdb passed the 5' RACE reads through MiXCR, listing each CDR3 protein once. There are about 690,000 distinct CDR3 sequences in the sample; 35% to 50% occur only once, and around 30% lies in the top ten. The origin of this receptor is an elderly man in good health. Sequenced material: blood.

In DNA form, the CDR3 reads TGTGCCACCAGCAGAGGTGGTGACACAGATACGCAGTATTTT. Residues: CATSRGGDTDTQYF. The V and J genes are TRBV15 and TRBJ2-3; D ambiguous. This CDR3 is 14 amino acids long. CDR1 and CDR2 (germline): LNHNV, YYDKDF (reference sequence). The V and J ends lost 1 base and 2 bases respectively, with 7 bases between them.